This T cell receptor (beta chain) is from a study of cytomegalovirus exposure and HLA in healthy donors. Study outcomes and limitations: Because they were indistinguishable, some V segments, including TRBV6-2 and TRBV6-3, were excluded. Later, an analysis showed that TCR beta chains associated with HLA were more clonally expanded than others that were equally common.

Healthy bone marrow donors formed the donor group. To note about this clone: Its antigen is not known.

CDR1 and CDR2 (germline): SGDLS, YYNGEE. CDR3 length: 15 amino acids. V was cut by 4 bases and J by 3 bases, with 11 bases left in between. Use of 60 Vbeta and 13 Jbeta primers characterized the PCR. Authors' data handling: Later work found around 80 million unique TCR beta chains, with 9.5 million to 12 million shared. Generated by immunoSEQ multiplex PCR, the TCRdb table keeps only in-frame clones and is missing some. V and J calls and clone size are those listed in that table; D and trimming were worked out from the DNA. Of more than 80,000 clones listed, just over 70% were seen once; the top ten hold roughly 0.79%.

The sample was PBMCs. This sequence originates from a boy aged 5-17 years in good health and CMV-seronegative. V and J are TRBV9 and TRBJ1-6; D is perhaps TRBD1 (6 bases). CDR3: CASSPSQGYNSPLHF. For the CDR3, the DNA is TGTGCCAGCAGCCCCTCACAGGGCTATAATTCACCCCTCCACTTT.